This TCR beta chain stems from a study of blood T cell repertoires in COVID-19. In the study overall: COVID-19 samples, acute and convalescent, were from the United States, Italy and Spain. PBMCs, B-cell-depleted T cells, or T cells provided the cDNA or gDNA that made up the material.

How the authors handled the data: How many nucleated cells were present was estimated from reference gene primer amplification. Sequencing used immunoSEQ multiplex PCR; TCRdb keeps in-frame clones, though not all of them. From that table come the V and J calls and clone size; the DNA was used to work out D and trimming. The sample carries 200,000 to 250,000 clones, roughly 84% recorded once. Germline values: CDR1 LGHNA, CDR2 YSLEER. The V and J ends lost 1 base and 2 bases respectively, with 11 bases between them. The CDR3 runs to 15 residues. The sequencing sample was made of peripheral blood. The receptor was derived from a man aged 45-60 years with active or convalescent COVID-19. The rearrangement links TRBV4-3 to TRBJ1-1, with D unresolved. The CDR3 DNA reads TGCGCCAGCAGCCAAGGGTGGACTTCTAACACTGAAGCTTTCTTT. Translation: CASSQGWTSNTEAFF.